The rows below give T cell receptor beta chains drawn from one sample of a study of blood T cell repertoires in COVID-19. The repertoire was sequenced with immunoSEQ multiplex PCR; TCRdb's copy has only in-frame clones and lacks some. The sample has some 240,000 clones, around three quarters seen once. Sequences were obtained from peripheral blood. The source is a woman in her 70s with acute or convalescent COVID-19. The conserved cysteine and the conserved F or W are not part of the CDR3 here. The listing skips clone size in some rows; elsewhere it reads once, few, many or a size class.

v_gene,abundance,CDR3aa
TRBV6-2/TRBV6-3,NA,ASSYYGGASTDTQY
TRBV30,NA,AWMTGANTEAF
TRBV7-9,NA,ASSRVTSGGAYNEQF
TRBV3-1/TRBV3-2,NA,ASTREGRWNTGELF
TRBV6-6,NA,ASSYGTGIYGYT
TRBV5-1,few,ASSLLMGGRNFQY
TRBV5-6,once,ASSLKQGGYT
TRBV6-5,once,ASWDWYNEQF
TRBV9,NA,ASSVGTSPYNEQF
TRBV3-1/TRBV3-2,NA,ASSHYRASGGDTDTQY
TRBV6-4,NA,ASVQGRVCGANVLT
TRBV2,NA,ASSTSGGAYEQY
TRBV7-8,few,ASTLGGDQPQH
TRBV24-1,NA,ATSDFRNRDRGSQQETQY
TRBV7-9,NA,ASSPVAGGTDTQY
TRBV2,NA,ASSTPPRPQY
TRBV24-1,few,ATSDPGTSGGPSSYNEQF
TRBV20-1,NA,SAQYGETQY
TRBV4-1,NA,ASSQDSRGSYGYT
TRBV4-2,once,ASSQGLWRGVSSTDTQY
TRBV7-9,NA,ASSLSAGRGQETQY
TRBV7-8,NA,ASSRNLAGGPEETQY
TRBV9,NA,ASSVADRGHEQY
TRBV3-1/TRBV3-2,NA,ASRGQGLTEAF
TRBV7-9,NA,ASSSSTGTGKETQY
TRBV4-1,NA,ASSQGVLLAGGQETQY